This entry lists 23 T cell receptor beta chains sequenced from one sample in a study of CD8 T cells in ankylosing spondylitis (dated by TCRdb to 2015 to 2018). The library was obtained by 5' RACE. TCRdb names Illumina HiSeq 2500 as the instrument used. In TCRdb, the public reads were trimmed at Q25 with fastp and aligned with MiXCR, with productive beta chains retained. Here each entry gathers all rows of one CDR3 protein and keeps the most common genes and DNA. For this sample the table gives 40,000 or so distinct CDR3 sequences, of which roughly 3.1% were detected only once. The leading ten clones occupy approximately 3% of the sample. Material: blood, either unsorted or a sorted T cell fraction (not recorded which). The receptors were gathered from a male donor with ankylosing spondylitis or in good health (not recorded which).

This clonotype was counted at least ten times. This rearrangement joins TRBV9 to TRBJ2-1; D gene ambiguous. Germline V lookup: CDR1 SGDLS, CDR2 YYNGEE. The CDR3 length is 14 residues. V shed 0 bases and J shed 6 bases, with 10 bases lying between them. CDR3 nucleotide sequence: TGTGCCAGCAGCGTAGCTACGACGGGCAATGAGCAGTTCTTC. It is translated as CASSVATTGNEQFF. Variable domain in full (rest from reference TRBV9 and TRBJ2-1): DSGVTQTPKHLITATGQRVTLRCSPRSGDLSVYWYQQSLDQGLQFLIQYYNGEERAKGNILERFSAQQFPDLHSELNLSSLELGDSALYFCASSVATTGNEQFFGPGTRLTVL.

This clonotype was observed many times. The chain combines TRBV9 with TRBJ2-1; 8 bases align to TRBD1. This CDR3 has 15 residues. Trimming cost V 3 bases and J 4 bases; bases outside gene matches: 6. Germline loops: CDR1 SGDLS, CDR2 YYNGEE. The CDR3 reads CASSGAGTGYNEQFF. CDR3 coding DNA: TGTGCCAGCAGCGGAGCCGGGACAGGATACAATGAGCAGTTCTTC.

This clonotype was seen many times. The V call is TRBV9, the J call TRBJ1-5; D perhaps matches TRBD1 (6 bases). From germline, CDR1 is SGDLS and CDR2 YYNGEE. CDR3 length: 13 amino acids. V lost 4 bases to trimming and J lost 4 bases, with 9 bases between them. The CDR3 DNA reads TGTGCCAGCAGCTCCACAGGGAATCAGCCCCAGCATTTT. Translating gives CASSSTGNQPQHF.

This clonotype was recorded at least ten times. The J gene is TRBJ1-2, the V gene TRBV9, with no clear D. CDR1 and CDR2 from the germline V gene are SGDLS and YYNGEE. This CDR3 is 13 amino acids long. The V end was cut by 0 bases, the J end by 4 bases, with 7 bases between. The CDR3 here is CASSVEGPYGYTF. The CDR3 coding sequence is TGTGCCAGCAGCGTAGAAGGACCCTATGGCTACACCTTC.

The table lists this clonotype with a few counts. The chain has TRBV9 and TRBJ2-3, with TRBD2 matching over 8 bases. The germline V gene has CDR1 SGDLS and CDR2 YYNGEE. Trimming cost V 4 bases and J 1 base; bases outside gene matches: 14. CDR3 length: 18 residues. The CDR3 nucleotides read TGTGCCAGCAGCTCGAGCGGGGGACTTCCCCCGGGCACAGATACGCAGTATTTT. Encoded protein: CASSSSGGLPPGTDTQYF.

This clonotype was observed many times. The chain links TRBV9 to TRBJ2-1; TRBD2 matches at 15 bases. The CDR3 extends over 15 amino acids. CDR1 SGDLS and CDR2 YYNGEE come from the germline V gene. J gave up 12 bases and V 4 bases, and 8 bases lay outside the gene matches. This CDR3 is CASSPWTSGGAGQFF. The DNA of the CDR3 is TGTGCCAGCAGCCCTTGGACTAGCGGGGGGGCTGGGCAGTTCTTC.

In its sample, this clonotype was seen many times. The gene calls are TRBV9 and TRBJ2-2; 7 positions match TRBD2. This CDR3 is 15 amino acids long. Germline lookup yields CDR1 SGDLS and CDR2 YYNGEE. The ends lost 5 bases at V and 5 bases at J; junction bases unmatched: 9. The CDR3 sequence: CASSLAVGGTGELFF. The CDR3 nucleotides read TGTGCCAGCAGTCTAGCGGTCGGCGGGACCGGGGAGCTGTTTTTT.

This clonotype was seen repeatedly, ten times or more. V usage is TRBV9 and J usage is TRBJ2-5; D gene uncertain. Trimming removed 1 base at V and 4 bases at J, with 8 bases between. The length of the CDR3 is 13 residues. Germline V CDR1 and CDR2: SGDLS, YYNGEE. The CDR3, as DNA: TGTGCCAGCAGCGTATCATCCCTAGAGACCCAGTACTTC. Its translation is CASSVSSLETQYF.

This clonotype was observed many times. CDR3 nucleotides: TGTGCCAGCAGCGTAGACGTCACAGATACGCAGTATTTT. It is translated as CASSVDVTDTQYF. V and J are TRBV9 and TRBJ2-3, with unresolved D. Deletions cut 0 bases from V and 2 bases from J, with 4 bases between. The CDR3 length is 13 residues. Germline values: CDR1 SGDLS, CDR2 YYNGEE.

This clonotype appeared many times. The CDR3 is CASSVGLVDTQYF. The CDR3 nucleotides read TGTGCCAGCAGCGTAGGCTTAGTAGATACGCAGTATTTT. The chain employs TRBV9 and TRBJ2-3; no firm D call. Germline values: CDR1 SGDLS, CDR2 YYNGEE. Trimming stripped 0 bases from V and 5 bases from J, with 7 bases between. The CDR3 runs 13 residues. The entire variable domain, with the rest obtained from reference TRBV9 and TRBJ2-3, is as follows: DSGVTQTPKHLITATGQRVTLRCSPRSGDLSVYWYQQSLDQGLQFLIQYYNGEERAKGNILERFSAQQFPDLHSELNLSSLELGDSALYFCASSVGLVDTQYFGPGTRLTVL.

This clonotype was counted many times. The chain joins TRBV9 to TRBJ2-1; 9 positions agree with TRBD2. The germline CDR1 and CDR2 sequences are SGDLS and YYNGEE. The CDR3 totals 17 residues. V was clipped by 4 bases and J by 3 bases; unmatched bases: 11. The CDR3 sequence is CASSRRTGTSNYNEQFF. The CDR3 region has the DNA TGTGCCAGCAGCCGCCGGACCGGGACTAGCAACTACAATGAGCAGTTCTTC.

The table lists this clonotype with many counts. This chain links TRBV3-1 with TRBJ2-7; D is uncertain. The CDR3 is made up of 17 amino acids. Germline-derived CDR1 and CDR2 are LGHDT and YNNKEL (reference sequence). Trimming shortened V by 1 base and J by 0 bases, and 16 bases separated the two germline ends. CDR3 DNA: TGTGCCAGCAGCCAAGGGGGTTGGTTAGAAACCTCCTACGAGCAGTACGTC. The encoded protein is CASSQGGWLETSYEQYV.

This clonotype is termed medium-sized. The chain joins TRBV24-1 to TRBJ2-7; D is unclear. V shed 3 bases and J shed 6 bases, with 8 bases lying between them. CDR3 length equals 12 residues. From germline, CDR1 is KGHDR and CDR2 SFDVKD. CDR3 DNA sequence: TGTGCCACCAGTGATGGGGATATCGAGCAGTACGTC. The encoded protein is CATSDGDIEQYV.

This clonotype was found many times. The genes are TRBV9 and TRBJ2-2; D is perhaps TRBD1 or TRBD2 (5 bases each). Per germline, CDR1 SGDLS and CDR2 YYNGEE. V lost 4 bases and J 3 bases, leaving 10 bases between the germline ends. The CDR3 consists of 14 residues. The DNA for the CDR3 is TGTGCCAGCAGCCCAAGGGGAGACACCGGGGAGCTGTTTTTT. Translating gives CASSPRGDTGELFF.

This clonotype was seen repeatedly, ten times or more. The CDR3 bases are TGCGCCAGCAGTCAATCGGCAGCGCAAGAGACCCAGTACTTC. Translating it yields CASSQSAAQETQYF. V gene TRBV23-1 combines with J gene TRBJ2-5, with D uncertain. TRBV23-1 is placed among ORFs of uncertain function. The V end was cut by 0 bases, the J end by 2 bases, with 7 bases between. The CDR3 extends over 14 amino acids.

This clonotype was counted ten times or more. The J gene is TRBJ2-3, the V gene TRBV9; 10 nucleotides agree with TRBD1. The CDR3 consists of 14 residues. With 4 bases clipped from V and 3 bases from J, the junction kept 2 bases outside the gene matches. Germline loops: CDR1 SGDLS, CDR2 YYNGEE. The CDR3 nucleotides read TGTGCCAGCAGCCGGGACAGGGGAACAGATACGCAGTATTTT. It codes for CASSRDRGTDTQYF.

This clonotype was observed at least ten times. The chain joins TRBV9 to TRBJ1-2, with no clear D. Germline CDR1 SGDLS, CDR2 YYNGEE. The CDR3 sequence is 13 residues long. Trimming left V 3 bases short and J 3 bases short, with 9 bases between. Here the CDR3 DNA reads TGTGCCAGCAGCGCCCCCGGCCACTATGGCTACACCTTC. This encodes CASSAPGHYGYTF.

V and J are TRBV9 and TRBJ2-3; 10 bases line up with TRBD2. The CDR3 extends over 20 amino acids. Germline-derived CDR1 and CDR2 are SGDLS and YYNGEE. The ends lost 4 bases at V and 3 bases at J; junction bases unmatched: 20. For the CDR3, the DNA is TGTGCCAGCAGCCCCTCCCCCCCCGGAGCGGGAGGGCCGGGGACAGATACGCAGTATTTT. Its translation is CASSPSPPGAGGPGTDTQYF.

This clonotype was seen repeatedly, ten times or more. This chain joins TRBV9 and TRBJ2-1, with TRBD2 matching 8 bases. CDR1 is SGDLS and CDR2 is YYNGEE in the germline V gene. CDR3 size: 17 residues. Germline trimming cut 0 bases from V and 0 bases from J; bases unmatched to any gene: 5. The CDR3 DNA follows: TGTGCCAGCAGCGTAGTTGATAGCGGGACCTCCTACAATGAGCAGTTCTTC. Protein sequence: CASSVVDSGTSYNEQFF.

This clonotype has at least ten counts. This chain uses TRBV9 with TRBJ2-3, with D maybe TRBD2 (6 bases). Trimming cost V 2 bases and J 2 bases, with 9 bases left between them. The CDR3 is 14 amino acids. The germline V gene encodes CDR1 SGDLS and CDR2 YYNGEE. The CDR3 sequence: CASSVTSNTDTQYF. In nucleotides, the CDR3 is TGTGCCAGCAGCGTCACTAGCAACACAGATACGCAGTATTTT.

The table lists this clonotype with many counts. The genes are TRBV9 and TRBJ1-6; weak D call: TRBD1 (5 bases). Trimming removed 0 bases from V and 6 bases from J, with 7 bases in between. In germline, CDR1 is SGDLS, CDR2 YYNGEE. This CDR3 is built from 14 residues. CDR3 sequence reads: CASSVGGFNSPLHF. The CDR3 DNA is TGTGCCAGCAGCGTAGGGGGGTTTAATTCACCCCTCCACTTT. Looking up the rest from reference TRBV9 and TRBJ1-6 gives the full variable domain: DSGVTQTPKHLITATGQRVTLRCSPRSGDLSVYWYQQSLDQGLQFLIQYYNGEERAKGNILERFSAQQFPDLHSELNLSSLELGDSALYFCASSVGGFNSPLHFGNGTRLTVT.

This clonotype rates as medium-sized. The chain couples TRBV9 to TRBJ2-5, with 10 bases matching TRBD1. This CDR3 comprises 14 residues. In germline, CDR1 is SGDLS, CDR2 YYNGEE. The J segment lost 8 bases and the V segment lost 0 bases, leaving 4 bases of the junction unmatched. The CDR3 nucleotides are TGTGCCAGCAGCGTAGGGACAGGGGGAAGTACCCAGTACTTC. Its protein is CASSVGTGGSTQYF. The entire variable domain, with the rest obtained from reference TRBV9 and TRBJ2-5, is as follows: DSGVTQTPKHLITATGQRVTLRCSPRSGDLSVYWYQQSLDQGLQFLIQYYNGEERAKGNILERFSAQQFPDLHSELNLSSLELGDSALYFCASSVGTGGSTQYFGPGTRLLVL.

This clonotype was observed at least ten times. This chain uses TRBV9 with TRBJ2-2; either TRBD1 or TRBD2 may supply D (6 bases each). V lost 0 bases, J lost 5 bases, and 11 bases lay in between. The germline V gene has CDR1 SGDLS and CDR2 YYNGEE. CDR3 length: 15 residues. Here the CDR3 DNA reads TGTGCCAGCAGCGTAGACGGCGGGACAACCGGGGAGCTGTTTTTT. This encodes CASSVDGGTTGELFF.